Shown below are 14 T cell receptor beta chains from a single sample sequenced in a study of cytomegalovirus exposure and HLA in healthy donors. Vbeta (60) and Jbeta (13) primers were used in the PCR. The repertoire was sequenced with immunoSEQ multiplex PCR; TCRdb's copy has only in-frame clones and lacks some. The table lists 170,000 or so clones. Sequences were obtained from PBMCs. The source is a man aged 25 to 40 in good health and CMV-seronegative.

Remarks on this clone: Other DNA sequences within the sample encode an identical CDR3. The CDR3 spells CASSQDQNQPQHF. As DNA, the CDR3 is TGCGCCAGCAGCCAAGACCAGAATCAGCCCCAGCATTTT. The chain employs TRBV4-3 and TRBJ1-5; D is uncertain. The CDR3 has 13 amino acids. CDR1 is LGHNA, CDR2 YSLEER, per germline. V lost 0 bases and J 4 bases, leaving 4 bases between the germline ends.

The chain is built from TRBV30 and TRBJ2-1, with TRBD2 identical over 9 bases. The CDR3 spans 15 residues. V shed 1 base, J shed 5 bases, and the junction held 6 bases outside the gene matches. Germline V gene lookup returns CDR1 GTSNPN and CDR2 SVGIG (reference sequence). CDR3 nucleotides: TGTGCCTGGAGTGCAAAGGGACTAGCAGACAATGAGCAGTTCTTC. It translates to CAWSAKGLADNEQFF.

CDR3 residues: CASSPYFGTGNYEQYF. As DNA, the CDR3 is TGTGCCAGCAGCCCCTATTTCGGGACAGGGAACTACGAGCAGTACTTC. The rearrangement uses TRBV9 and TRBJ2-5; 9 nucleotides match TRBD1. The DNA matches TRBJ2-7 better at its end, which makes the J call doubtful. In germline, CDR1 is SGDLS, CDR2 YYNGEE. This CDR3 has 16 residues.

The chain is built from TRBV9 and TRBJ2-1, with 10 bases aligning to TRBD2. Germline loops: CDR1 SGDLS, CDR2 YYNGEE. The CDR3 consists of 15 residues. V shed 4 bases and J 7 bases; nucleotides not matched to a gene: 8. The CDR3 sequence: CASSFSGRAENEQFF. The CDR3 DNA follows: TGTGCCAGCAGCTTCAGCGGGAGGGCCGAGAATGAGCAGTTCTTC.

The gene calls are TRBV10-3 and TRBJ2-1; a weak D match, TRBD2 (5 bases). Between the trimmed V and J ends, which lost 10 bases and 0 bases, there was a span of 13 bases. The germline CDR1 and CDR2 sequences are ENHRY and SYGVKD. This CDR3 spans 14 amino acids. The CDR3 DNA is TGTGCCACGAAGGCTGGGAGCTCCTACAATGAGCAGTTCTTC. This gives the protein CATKAGSSYNEQFF.

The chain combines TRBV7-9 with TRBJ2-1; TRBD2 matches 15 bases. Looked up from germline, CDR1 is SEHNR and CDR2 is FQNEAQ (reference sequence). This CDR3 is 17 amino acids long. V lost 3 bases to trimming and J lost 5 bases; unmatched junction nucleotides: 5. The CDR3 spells CASSFFRTSGRDNEQFF. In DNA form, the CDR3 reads TGTGCCAGCAGCTTCTTCAGGACTAGCGGGAGGGACAATGAGCAGTTCTTC. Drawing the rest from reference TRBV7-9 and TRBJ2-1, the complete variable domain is DTGVSQNPRHKITKRGQNVTFRCDPISEHNRLYWYRQTLGQGPEFLTYFQNEAQLEKSRLLSDRFSAERPKGSFSTLEIQRTEQGDSAMYLCASSFFRTSGRDNEQFFGPGTRLTVL.

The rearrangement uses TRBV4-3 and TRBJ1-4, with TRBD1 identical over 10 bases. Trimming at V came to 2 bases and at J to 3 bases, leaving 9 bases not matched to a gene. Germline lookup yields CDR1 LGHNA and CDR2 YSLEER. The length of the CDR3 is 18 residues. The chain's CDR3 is CASSQTPLGQGANEKLFF. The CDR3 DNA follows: TGCGCCAGCAGCCAAACACCGCTTGGACAGGGGGCTAATGAAAAACTGTTTTTT.

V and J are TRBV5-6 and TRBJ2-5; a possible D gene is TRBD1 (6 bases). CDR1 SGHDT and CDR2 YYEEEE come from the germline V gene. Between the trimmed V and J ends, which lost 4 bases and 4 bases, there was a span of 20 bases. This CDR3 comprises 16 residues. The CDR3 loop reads CASSKPGHRNGETQYF. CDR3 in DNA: TGTGCCAGCAGCAAGCCGGGACACAGAAACGGAGAGACCCAGTACTTC.

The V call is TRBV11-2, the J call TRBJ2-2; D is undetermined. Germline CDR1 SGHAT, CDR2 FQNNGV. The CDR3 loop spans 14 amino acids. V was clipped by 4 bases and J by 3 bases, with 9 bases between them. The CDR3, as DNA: TGTGCCAGCAGCTCGATCCGGTACACCGGGGAGCTGTTTTTT. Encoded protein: CASSSIRYTGELFF.

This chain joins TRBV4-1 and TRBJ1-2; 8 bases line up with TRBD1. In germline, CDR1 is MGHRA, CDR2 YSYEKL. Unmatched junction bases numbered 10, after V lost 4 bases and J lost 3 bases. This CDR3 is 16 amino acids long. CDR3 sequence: CASSRSGTGRDYGYTF. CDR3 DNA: TGCGCCAGCAGCCGTTCCGGGACAGGACGCGACTATGGCTACACCTTC.

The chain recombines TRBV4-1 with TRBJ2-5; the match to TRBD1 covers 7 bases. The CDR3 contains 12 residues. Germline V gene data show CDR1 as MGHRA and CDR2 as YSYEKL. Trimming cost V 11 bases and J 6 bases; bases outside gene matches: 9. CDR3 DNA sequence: TGCGCCTTGGGGGCAGGGGGAAAGACCCAGTACTTC. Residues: CALGAGGKTQYF.

The CDR3 is CASSDGTSGYNEQFF. The CDR3 bases are TGTGCCAGTAGTGACGGGACTAGCGGCTACAATGAGCAGTTCTTC. The chain carries TRBV19 and TRBJ2-1, with TRBD2 matching over 11 bases. The CDR3 loop spans 15 amino acids. Unmatched junction bases numbered 3, after V lost 5 bases and J lost 3 bases. CDR1 and CDR2 (germline): LNHDA, SQIVND (reference sequence).

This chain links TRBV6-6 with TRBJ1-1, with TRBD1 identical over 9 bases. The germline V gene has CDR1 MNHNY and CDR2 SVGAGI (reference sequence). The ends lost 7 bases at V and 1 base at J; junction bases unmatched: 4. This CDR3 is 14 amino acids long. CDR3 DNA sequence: TGTGCCAGCAAGGACAGGGGACAGAACACTGAAGCTTTCTTT. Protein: CASKDRGQNTEAFF.

CDR3 sequence (DNA): TGTGCCAGTAGTATATGGCTAGCCGGAGGGGTTGAGCAGTTCTTC. Its translation: CASSIWLAGGVEQFF. The rearrangement uses TRBV19 and TRBJ2-1; D perhaps matches TRBD2 (6 bases). Trimming left V 2 bases short and J 9 bases short, with 17 bases between. There are 15 residues in the CDR3. The germline CDR1 and CDR2 sequences are LNHDA and SQIVND (reference sequence).